This TCR beta chain came from a study of blood T cell repertoires in COVID-19. Background on the study: Specimens from acute and convalescent COVID-19 originated in the United States, Italy and Spain.

Germline V CDR1 and CDR2: KGHSH, LQKENI. The CDR3 length is 11 residues. V was shortened by 3 bases and J by 5 bases, with 4 bases between the two germline ends. Per the authors' pipeline: Amplifying reference gene primers gave estimates of nucleated cell counts. Repertoires were generated with immunoSEQ multiplex PCR, while TCRdb's copy carries only in-frame clones and drops some. The V and J calls and clone size come from that table; D and trimming were worked out from the DNA. The table lists about 180,000 clones, about 86% of them singletons, with less than 3.5% in the top ten. The chain combines TRBV18 with TRBJ2-5; D unresolved. What was sequenced was peripheral blood. The source is a woman in her thirties with active or convalescent COVID-19. In nucleotides, the CDR3 is TGTGCCAGCTCACCCCAGGAGACCCAGTACTTC. This encodes CASSPQETQYF.